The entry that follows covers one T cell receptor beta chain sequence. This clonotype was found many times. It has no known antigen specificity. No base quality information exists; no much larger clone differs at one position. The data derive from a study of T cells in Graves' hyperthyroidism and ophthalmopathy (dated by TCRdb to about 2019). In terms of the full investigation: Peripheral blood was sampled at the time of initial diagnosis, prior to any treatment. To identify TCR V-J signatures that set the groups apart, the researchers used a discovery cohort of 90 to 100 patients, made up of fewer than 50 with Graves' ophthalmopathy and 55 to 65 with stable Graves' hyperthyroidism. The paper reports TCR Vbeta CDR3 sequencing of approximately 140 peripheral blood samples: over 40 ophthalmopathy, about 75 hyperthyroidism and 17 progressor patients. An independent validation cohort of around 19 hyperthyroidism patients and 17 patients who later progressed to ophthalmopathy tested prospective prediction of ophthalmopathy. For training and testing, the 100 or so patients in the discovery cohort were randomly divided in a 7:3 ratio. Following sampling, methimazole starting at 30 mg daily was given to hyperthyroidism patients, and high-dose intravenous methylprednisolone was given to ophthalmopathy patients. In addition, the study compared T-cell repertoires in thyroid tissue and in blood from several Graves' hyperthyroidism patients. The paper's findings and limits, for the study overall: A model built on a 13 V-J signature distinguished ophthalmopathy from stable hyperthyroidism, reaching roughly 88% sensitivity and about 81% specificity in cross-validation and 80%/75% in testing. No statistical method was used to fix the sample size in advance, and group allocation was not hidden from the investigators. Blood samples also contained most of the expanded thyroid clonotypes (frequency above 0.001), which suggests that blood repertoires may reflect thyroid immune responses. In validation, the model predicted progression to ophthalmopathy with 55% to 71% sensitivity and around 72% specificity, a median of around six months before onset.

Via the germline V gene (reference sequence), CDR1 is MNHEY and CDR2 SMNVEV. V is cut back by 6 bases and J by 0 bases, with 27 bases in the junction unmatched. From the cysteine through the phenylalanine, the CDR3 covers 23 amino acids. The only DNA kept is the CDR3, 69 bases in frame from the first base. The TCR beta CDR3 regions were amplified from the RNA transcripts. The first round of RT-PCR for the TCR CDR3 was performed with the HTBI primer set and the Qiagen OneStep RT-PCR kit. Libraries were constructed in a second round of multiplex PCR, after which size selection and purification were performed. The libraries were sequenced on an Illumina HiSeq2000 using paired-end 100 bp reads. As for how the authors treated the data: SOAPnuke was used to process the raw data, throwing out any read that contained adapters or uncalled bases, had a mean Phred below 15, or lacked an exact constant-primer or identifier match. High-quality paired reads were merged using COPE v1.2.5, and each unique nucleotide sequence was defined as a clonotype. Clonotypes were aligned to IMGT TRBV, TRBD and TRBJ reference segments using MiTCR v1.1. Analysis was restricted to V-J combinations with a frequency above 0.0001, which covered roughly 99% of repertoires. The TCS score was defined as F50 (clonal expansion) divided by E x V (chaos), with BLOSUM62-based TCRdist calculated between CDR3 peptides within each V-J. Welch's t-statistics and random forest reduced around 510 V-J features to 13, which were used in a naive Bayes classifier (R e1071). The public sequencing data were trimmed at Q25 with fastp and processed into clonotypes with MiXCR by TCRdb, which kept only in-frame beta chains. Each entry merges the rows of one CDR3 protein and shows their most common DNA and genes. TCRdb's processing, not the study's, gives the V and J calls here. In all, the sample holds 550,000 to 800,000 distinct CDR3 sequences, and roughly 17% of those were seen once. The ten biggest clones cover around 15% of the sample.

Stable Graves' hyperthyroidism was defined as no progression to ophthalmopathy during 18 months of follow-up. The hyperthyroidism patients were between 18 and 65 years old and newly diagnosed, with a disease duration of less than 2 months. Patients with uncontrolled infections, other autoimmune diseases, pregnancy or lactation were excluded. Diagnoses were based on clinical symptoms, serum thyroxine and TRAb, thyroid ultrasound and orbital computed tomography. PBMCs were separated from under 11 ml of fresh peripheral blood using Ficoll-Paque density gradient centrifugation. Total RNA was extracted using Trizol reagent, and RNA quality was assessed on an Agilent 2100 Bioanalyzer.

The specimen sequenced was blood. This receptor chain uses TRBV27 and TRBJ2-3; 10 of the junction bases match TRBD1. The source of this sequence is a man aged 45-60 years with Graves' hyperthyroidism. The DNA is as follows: TGTGCCAGCAGCCTTCCTCCCTACGGGACAGGGGACTCACTGATCTTTAGCACAGATACGCAGTATTTT. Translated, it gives CASSLPPYGTGDSLIFSTDTQYF.